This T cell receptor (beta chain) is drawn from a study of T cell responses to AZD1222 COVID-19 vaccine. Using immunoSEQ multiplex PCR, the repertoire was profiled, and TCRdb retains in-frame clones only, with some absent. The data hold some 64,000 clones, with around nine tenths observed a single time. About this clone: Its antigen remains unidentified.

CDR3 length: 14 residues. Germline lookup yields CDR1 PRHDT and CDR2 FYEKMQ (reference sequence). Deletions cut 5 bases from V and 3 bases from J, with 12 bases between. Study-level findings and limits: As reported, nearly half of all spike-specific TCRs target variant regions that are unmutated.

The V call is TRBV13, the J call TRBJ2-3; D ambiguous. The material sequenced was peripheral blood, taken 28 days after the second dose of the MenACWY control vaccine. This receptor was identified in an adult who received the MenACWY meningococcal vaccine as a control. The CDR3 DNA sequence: TGTGCCAGCAGCCGCGCGGTGGGGACAGATACGCAGTATTTT. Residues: CASSRAVGTDTQYF.